This T cell receptor beta chain originates from a study of metastatic and nonmetastatic thyroid tumors. Study-level results: Reported TCR beta diversity, measured in blood and tumor, was significantly higher for malignant thyroid tumors than for benign nodules.

Germline V gene data show CDR1 as MNHEY and CDR2 as SVGAGI. This CDR3 has 15 residues. The V gene lost 2 bases and the J gene lost 3 bases, with 14 bases spanning the gap. Using MiXCR, TCRdb reanalyzed the PCR reads. The sample includes more than 10,000 clones, 24% seen only once; the top ten take roughly three fifths. No patient had received any treatment before thyroid surgery. This clone was seen many times. Its target is unknown. The J gene is TRBJ2-7, the V gene TRBV6-5, with D perhaps given as TRBD1 or TRBD2 (5 bases each). Sequences were obtained from blood. This TCR came from a male donor with papillary thyroid cancer or a benign thyroid nodule (not recorded which). Some clones in this sample may be carry-over from other donors' samples. The CDR3 loop reads CASSYQTGTIYEQYF. The CDR3, as DNA: TGTGCCAGCAGTTACCAGACCGGGACCATCTACGAGCAGTACTTC.